Listed below are T cell receptor beta chains from one sample, sequenced in a study of Graves' ophthalmopathy and Graves' hyperthyroidism. TCRdb analysed the multiplex PCR reads with MiXCR anew, one entry per CDR3 protein. The repertoire holds a few hundred thousand distinct CDR3 sequences, with about 16% as singletons. Material for sequencing was peripheral blood. The receptors come from a woman between 18 and 30 years old with stable Graves' hyperthyroidism. CDR3s include the opening cysteine and the closing phenylalanine or tryptophan. D genes are given only for firm matches. Size values are once, few and many counts, or a class for expanded clones, and some rows have none.

clone_size	d_call	v_call	j_call	cdr3_nt	cdr3_aa
many	NA	TRBV24-1	TRBJ1-2	TGTGCCACCAGTGATTTGCTGGGGCAGCATAACTATGGCTACACCTTC	CATSDLLGQHNYGYTF
many	NA	TRBV6-2/TRBV6-3	TRBJ1-5	TGTGCCAGCAGTTCCCCACAGGTTAGCAATCAGCCCCAGCATTTT	CASSSPQVSNQPQHF
many	NA	TRBV25-1	TRBJ1-1	TGTGCCAGCGTGGGGGGTAGCACTGAAGCTTTCTTT	CASVGGSTEAFF
many	TRBD2	TRBV6-2/TRBV6-3	TRBJ2-5	TGTGCCAGCACCCACCCAGGCCTAGCGGAGAGGACCCAGTACTTC	CASTHPGLAERTQYF
NA	TRBD1	TRBV6-2/TRBV6-3	TRBJ1-6	TGTGCCAGCAGGGGACAGGCCGCACCCCTCCACTTT	CASRGQAAPLHF
NA	NA	TRBV30	TRBJ1-1	TGTGCCTGGAGGGTTCTGATGAACACTGAAGCTTTCTTT	CAWRVLMNTEAFF
NA	NA	TRBV4-1	TRBJ1-1	TGCGCCAGCAGCTTTAAGAGAAATAGGACTGAAGCTTTCTTT	CASSFKRNRTEAFF
many	NA	TRBV11-2	TRBJ2-5	TGTGCCAGCAGCTTAGCGGACAATCCCCAAGAGACCCAGTACTTC	CASSLADNPQETQYF
many	NA	TRBV15	TRBJ1-1	TGTGCCACCAGCAGAGATCACTGGACAGAGAACACTGAAGCTTTCTTT	CATSRDHWTENTEAFF
many	TRBD1	TRBV7-9	TRBJ1-2	TGTGCCAGCAGGGGGACAGGGGGAGCTGGCTACACCTTC	CASRGTGGAGYTF
many	TRBD1	TRBV7-9	TRBJ1-6	TGTGCCAGCAGCTTTGGCAGGGGGCACGGGTCACCCCTCCACTTT	CASSFGRGHGSPLHF
few	NA	TRBV19	TRBJ2-7	TGTGCCAGTAGTAACGCGATCGGGGAGACCGGTCGCTACGAGCAGTACTTC	CASSNAIGETGRYEQYF
many	TRBD1	TRBV27	TRBJ1-5	TGTGCCAGCAGGAGACAGGGCTGGGGGGGTAGCAATCAGCCCCAGCATTTT	CASRRQGWGGSNQPQHF
many	TRBD1	TRBV7-2	TRBJ1-6	TGTGCCAGCAGCTTCAACCGGGGACAGGGGAATTCACCCCTCCACTTT	CASSFNRGQGNSPLHF
many	NA	TRBV19	TRBJ1-5	TGTGCCAGCCAAGAAAGGGTATATGGCAATCAGCCCCAGCATTTT	CASQERVYGNQPQHF
few	TRBD2	TRBV5-1	TRBJ2-7	TGCGCCAGCAGCGGGGGACTAGCGGGGGGCTCCTACGAGCAGTACTTC	CASSGGLAGGSYEQYF
many	NA	TRBV7-2	TRBJ1-1	TGTGCCAGCAGCTTAGAAAGGGGAAACACTGAAGCTTTCTTT	CASSLERGNTEAFF
NA	NA	TRBV7-2	TRBJ2-7	TGTGCCAGCCGGAAAGGGGTTCCCATAGACGAGCAGTACTTC	CASRKGVPIDEQYF
many	NA	TRBV19	TRBJ1-1	TGTGCCACCTTACCGGGACACACAATGAGCACTGAAGCTTTCTTT	CATLPGHTMSTEAFF
many	NA	TRBV7-2	TRBJ1-1	TGTGCCAGCAGCTTAGGACAATCGACTGAAGCTTTCTTT	CASSLGQSTEAFF
many	TRBD1	TRBV6-4	TRBJ2-7	TGTGCCAGCAGAGACCCCTTAGGGGGCGACAGGGTACACGAGCAGTACTTC	CASRDPLGGDRVHEQYF
NA	TRBD1	TRBV4-1	TRBJ1-1	TGCGCCAGCAGCCAATACCTCGGACAGGGTCGGACTGAAGCTTTCTTT	CASSQYLGQGRTEAFF
many	NA	TRBV12-3/TRBV12-4	TRBJ1-6	TGTGCCAGCAGTACACGGACCCGTGGGTCACCCCTCCACTTT	CASSTRTRGSPLHF
many	NA	TRBV12-3/TRBV12-4	TRBJ1-2	TGTGCCAGCAGTCCAGCCGGGCCTGCTAACTATGGCTACACCTTC	CASSPAGPANYGYTF
NA	NA	TRBV9	TRBJ2-2	TGTGCCAGCAGCGTAAAGAGACTCCTTCCAAACACCGGGGAGCTGTTTTTT	CASSVKRLLPNTGELFF
many	NA	TRBV11-2	TRBJ1-1	TGTGCCAGCAGCTTAGGGGATAGGATCATGAACACTGAAGCTTTCTTT	CASSLGDRIMNTEAFF
NA	NA	TRBV18	TRBJ2-5	TGTGCCAGCTCACCATCCCGGGGACCCGCCCAAGAGACCCAGTACTTC	CASSPSRGPAQETQYF
NA	NA	TRBV6-1	TRBJ1-1	TGTGCCAGCAATGGGGGGGCGTGGACTGAAGCTTTCTTT	CASNGGAWTEAFF
few	TRBD1	TRBV30	TRBJ1-6	TGTGCCTGGAGTCCTGACAGGGTGGGCCCCCATTCACCCCTCCACTTT	CAWSPDRVGPHSPLHF
many	NA	TRBV7-2	TRBJ2-7	TGTGCCAGCAGGGGGACCCAACACACAAATACCTACGAGCAGTACTTC	CASRGTQHTNTYEQYF
many	NA	TRBV19	TRBJ2-4	TGTGCCAGTAGTCTTTCTACAGCGTGGGACATTCAGTACTTC	CASSLSTAWDIQYF
many	TRBD1	TRBV6-1	TRBJ1-3	TGTGCCAGCAGCCAGGGGGGTAACAGGGACACCATATATTTT	CASSQGGNRDTIYF
many	NA	TRBV20-1	TRBJ1-1	TGCAGTGCTAGACCTGGTAATTTTTGGGCAGCTTTCTTT	CSARPGNFWAAFF
NA	TRBD2	TRBV5-1	TRBJ2-6	TGCGCCAGCAGCCTCATATCGTCGGGGGGGTGGGACATTCTTCTAGCCAACGTCCTGACTTTC	CASSLISSGGWDILLANVLTF
many	NA	TRBV5-1	TRBJ1-1	TGCGCCAGCAGCTCCGAGGGGAGGGCTGAAGCTTTCTTT	CASSSEGRAEAFF
many	TRBD2	TRBV11-2	TRBJ2-7	TGTGCCAGCAGCCGACTAGCGGGGGACCCTTACGAGCAGTACTTC	CASSRLAGDPYEQYF
many	NA	TRBV10-3	TRBJ1-2	TGTGCCATCAGTGAGTCGAGTGTGGGGTTCGATGGCTACACCTTC	CAISESSVGFDGYTF
many	NA	TRBV19	TRBJ1-5	TGTGCCAGTAGTATAGTGACAGGACGCAATCAGCCCCAGCATTTT	CASSIVTGRNQPQHF